This TCR beta chain comes out of a study of T cell repertoires in cytomegalovirus infection. TCRdb itself ran the reads through MiXCR, one entry per CDR3 protein. The sample includes fewer than 1,000,000 distinct CDR3 sequences, roughly 30% of them seen just once. Germline CDR1 reads SEHNR; CDR2 reads FQNEAQ (reference sequence). CDR3 length: 15 amino acids. V lost 3 bases, J lost 4 bases, and 13 bases lay in between. For this clonotype: Its target is unknown.

The sequence derives from a human donor in good health (CMV status not recorded). Some clones in this sample may be carry-over from other donors' samples. Here the sequenced sample was cultured CD8+ T cells from PBMCs, taken from culture after CMV antigen stimulation. The chain uses TRBV7-9 and TRBJ1-3; possibly TRBD1 for D (6 bases). The CDR3 sequence: CASSFGTSQGNTIYF. In DNA, the CDR3 is TGTGCCAGCAGCTTCGGGACATCGCAAGGAAACACCATATATTTT.